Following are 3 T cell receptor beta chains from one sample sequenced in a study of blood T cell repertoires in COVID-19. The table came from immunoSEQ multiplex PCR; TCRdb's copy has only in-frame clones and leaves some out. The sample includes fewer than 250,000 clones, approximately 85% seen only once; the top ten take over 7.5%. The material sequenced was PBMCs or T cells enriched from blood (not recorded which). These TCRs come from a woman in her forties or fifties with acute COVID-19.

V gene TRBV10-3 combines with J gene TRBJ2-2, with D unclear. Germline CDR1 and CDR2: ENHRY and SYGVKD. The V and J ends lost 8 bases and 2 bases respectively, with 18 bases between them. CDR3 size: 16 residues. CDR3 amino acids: CAISVMADKNTGELFF. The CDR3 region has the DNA TGTGCCATCTCAGTGATGGCCGACAAAAACACCGGGGAGCTGTTTTTT.

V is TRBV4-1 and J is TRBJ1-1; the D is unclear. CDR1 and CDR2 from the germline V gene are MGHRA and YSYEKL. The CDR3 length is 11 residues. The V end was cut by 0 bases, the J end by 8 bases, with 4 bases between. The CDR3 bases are TGCGCCAGCAGCCAAGATCTCGAAGCTTTCTTT. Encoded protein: CASSQDLEAFF.

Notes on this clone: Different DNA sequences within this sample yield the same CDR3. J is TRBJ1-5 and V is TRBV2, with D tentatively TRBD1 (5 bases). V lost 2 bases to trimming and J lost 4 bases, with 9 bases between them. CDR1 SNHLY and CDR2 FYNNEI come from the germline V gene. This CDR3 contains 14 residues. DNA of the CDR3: TGTGCCAGCAGTGAACAGGGCAGGAATCAGCCCCAGCATTTT. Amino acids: CASSEQGRNQPQHF.